This entry is about one T cell receptor beta chain. The sample comes from a study of T cells expressing NK-cell markers. 5'RACE template switching with UMIs produced the TCR beta cDNA. Each CDR3 protein gets one entry in TCRdb, which reprocessed the 5' RACE reads and gives no DNA. The table for this sample gives some 460,000 distinct CDR3 sequences. This clonotype originated in a woman aged 45-65 years in good health. Sequencing input: blood T cells: a sorted CD56 or NKG2C T cell subset, CD4+ or CD8+ T cells, or bulk PBMC T cells (not recorded which).

The CDR3 region is CASGLTTGLSDIQYF. V is TRBV12-5 and J is TRBJ2-4; TCRdb's assignment of TRBD1 cannot be checked, as there is no DNA. The CDR3 has 15 amino acids. CDR1 is LGHNT, CDR2 FRNRAP, per germline.